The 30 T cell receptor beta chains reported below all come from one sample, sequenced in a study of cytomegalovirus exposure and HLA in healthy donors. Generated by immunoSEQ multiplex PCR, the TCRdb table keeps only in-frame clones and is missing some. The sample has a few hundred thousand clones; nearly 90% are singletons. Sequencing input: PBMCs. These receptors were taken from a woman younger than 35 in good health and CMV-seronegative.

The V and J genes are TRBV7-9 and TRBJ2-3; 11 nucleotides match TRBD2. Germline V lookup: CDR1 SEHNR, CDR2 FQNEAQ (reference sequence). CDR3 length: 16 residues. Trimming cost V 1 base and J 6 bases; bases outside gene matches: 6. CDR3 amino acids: CASSLVAGGPADTQYF. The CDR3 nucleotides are TGTGCCAGCAGCTTAGTAGCGGGGGGGCCAGCGGATACGCAGTATTTT.

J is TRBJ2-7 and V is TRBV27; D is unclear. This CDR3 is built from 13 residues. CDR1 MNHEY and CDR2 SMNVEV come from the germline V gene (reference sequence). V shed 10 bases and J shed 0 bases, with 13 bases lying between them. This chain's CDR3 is CATGTRNSYEQYV. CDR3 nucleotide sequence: TGTGCCACCGGAACGCGGAACTCCTACGAGCAGTACGTC.

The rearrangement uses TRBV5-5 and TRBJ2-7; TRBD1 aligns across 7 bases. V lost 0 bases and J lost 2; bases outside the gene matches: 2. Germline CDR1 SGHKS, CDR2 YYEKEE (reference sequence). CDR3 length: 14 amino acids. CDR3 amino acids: CASSLEGQTYEQYF. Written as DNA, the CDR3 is TGTGCCAGCAGCTTGGAGGGACAGACCTACGAGCAGTACTTC.

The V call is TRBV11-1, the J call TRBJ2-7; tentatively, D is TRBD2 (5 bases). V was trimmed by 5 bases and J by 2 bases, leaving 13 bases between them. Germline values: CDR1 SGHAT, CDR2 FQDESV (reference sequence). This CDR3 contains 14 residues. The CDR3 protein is CASSLLGGPYEQYF. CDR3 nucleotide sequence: TGTGCCAGCAGCCTACTAGGTGGGCCCTACGAGCAGTACTTC.

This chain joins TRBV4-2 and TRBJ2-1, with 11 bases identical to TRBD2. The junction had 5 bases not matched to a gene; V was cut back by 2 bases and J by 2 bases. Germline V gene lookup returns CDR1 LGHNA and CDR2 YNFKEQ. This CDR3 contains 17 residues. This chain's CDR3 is CASSQLFSGGAYNEQFF. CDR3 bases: TGTGCCAGCAGCCAACTTTTTAGCGGGGGGGCCTACAATGAGCAGTTCTTC.

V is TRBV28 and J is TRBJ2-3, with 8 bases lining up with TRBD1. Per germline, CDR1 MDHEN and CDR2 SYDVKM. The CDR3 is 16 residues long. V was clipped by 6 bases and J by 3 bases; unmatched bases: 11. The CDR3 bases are TGTGCCAGCAGACCCGTGGGACAGGAGGGGACAGATACGCAGTATTTT. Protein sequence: CASRPVGQEGTDTQYF.

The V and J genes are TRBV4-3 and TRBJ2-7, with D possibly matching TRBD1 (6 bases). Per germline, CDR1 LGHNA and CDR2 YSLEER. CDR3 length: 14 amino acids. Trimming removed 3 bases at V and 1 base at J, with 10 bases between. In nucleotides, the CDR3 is TGCGCCAGCAGCCAGGCAGGGGTTTCCTACGAGCAGTACTTC. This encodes CASSQAGVSYEQYF.

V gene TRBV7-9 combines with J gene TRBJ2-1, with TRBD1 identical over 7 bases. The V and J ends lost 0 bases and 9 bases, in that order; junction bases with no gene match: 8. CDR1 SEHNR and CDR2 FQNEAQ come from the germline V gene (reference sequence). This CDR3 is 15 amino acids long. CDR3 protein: CASSLAIDRDSEQFF. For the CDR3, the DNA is TGTGCCAGCAGCTTAGCGATAGACAGGGATAGTGAGCAGTTCTTC.

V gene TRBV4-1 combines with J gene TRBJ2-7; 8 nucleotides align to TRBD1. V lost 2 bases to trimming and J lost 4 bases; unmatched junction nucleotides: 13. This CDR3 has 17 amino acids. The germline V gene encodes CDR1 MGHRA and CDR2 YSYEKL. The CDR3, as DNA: TGCGCCAGCAGCCAATCCGAGAAGCCAGGGGGCGCGTACGAGCAGTACGTC. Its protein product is CASSQSEKPGGAYEQYV.

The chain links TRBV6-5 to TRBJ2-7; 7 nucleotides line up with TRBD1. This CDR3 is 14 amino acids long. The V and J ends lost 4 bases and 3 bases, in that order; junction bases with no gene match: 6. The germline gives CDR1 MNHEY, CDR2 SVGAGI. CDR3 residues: CASSWDRENYEQYF. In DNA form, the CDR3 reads TGTGCCAGCAGTTGGGACAGAGAAAACTACGAGCAGTACTTC.

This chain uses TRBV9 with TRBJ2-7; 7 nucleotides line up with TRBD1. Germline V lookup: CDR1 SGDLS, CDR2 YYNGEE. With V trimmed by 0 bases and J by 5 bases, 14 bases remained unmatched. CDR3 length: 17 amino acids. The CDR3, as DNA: TGTGCCAGCAGCGTAGGAGGGGGCATGCTTGGGTGGGACGAGCAGTACTTC. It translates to CASSVGGGMLGWDEQYF.

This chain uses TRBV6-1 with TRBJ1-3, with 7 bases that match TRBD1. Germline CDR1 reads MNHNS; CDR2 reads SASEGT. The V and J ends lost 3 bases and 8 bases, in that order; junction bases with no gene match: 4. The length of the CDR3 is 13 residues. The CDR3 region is CASSEGQTDTIYF. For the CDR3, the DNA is TGTGCCAGCAGTGAGGGACAGACAGACACCATATATTTT.

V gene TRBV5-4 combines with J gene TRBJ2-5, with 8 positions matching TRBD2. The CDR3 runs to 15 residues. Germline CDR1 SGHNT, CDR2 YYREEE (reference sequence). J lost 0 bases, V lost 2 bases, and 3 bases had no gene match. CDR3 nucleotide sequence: TGTGCCAGCAGCTTTGGCGGGGGGCACCAAGAGACCCAGTACTTC. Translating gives CASSFGGGHQETQYF.

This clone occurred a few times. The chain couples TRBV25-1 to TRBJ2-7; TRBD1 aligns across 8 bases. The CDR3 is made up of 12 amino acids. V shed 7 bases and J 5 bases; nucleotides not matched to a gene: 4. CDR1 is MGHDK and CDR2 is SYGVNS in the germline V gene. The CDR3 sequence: CASTSGGDEQYF. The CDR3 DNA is TGTGCCAGCACGTCAGGGGGCGACGAGCAGTACTTC.

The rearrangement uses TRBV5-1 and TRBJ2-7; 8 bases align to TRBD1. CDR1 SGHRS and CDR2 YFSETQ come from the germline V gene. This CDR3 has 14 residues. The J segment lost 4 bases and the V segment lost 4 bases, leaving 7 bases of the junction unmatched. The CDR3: CASSPTGQEYEQYF. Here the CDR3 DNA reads TGCGCCAGCAGCCCTACGGGACAGGAATACGAGCAGTACTTC.

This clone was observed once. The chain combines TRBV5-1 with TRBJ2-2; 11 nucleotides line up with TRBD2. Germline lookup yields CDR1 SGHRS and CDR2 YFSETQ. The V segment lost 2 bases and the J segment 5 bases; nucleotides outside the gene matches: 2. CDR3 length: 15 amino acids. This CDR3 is CASSFSGGATGELFF. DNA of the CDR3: TGCGCCAGCAGCTTTAGCGGGGGGGCAACCGGGGAGCTGTTTTTT.

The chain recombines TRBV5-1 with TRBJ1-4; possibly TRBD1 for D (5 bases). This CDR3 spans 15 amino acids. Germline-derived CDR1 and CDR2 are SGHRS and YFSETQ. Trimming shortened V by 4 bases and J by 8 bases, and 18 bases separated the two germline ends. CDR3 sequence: CASSGTGLVTEKLFF. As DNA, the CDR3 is TGCGCCAGCAGCGGAACAGGTCTCGTAACCGAAAAACTGTTTTTT.

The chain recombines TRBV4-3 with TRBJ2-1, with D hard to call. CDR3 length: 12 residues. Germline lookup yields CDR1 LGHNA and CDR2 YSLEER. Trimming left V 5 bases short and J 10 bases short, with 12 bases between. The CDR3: CASSYQDREQFF. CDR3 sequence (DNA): TGCGCCAGCAGCTACCAGGATCGCGAGCAGTTCTTC.

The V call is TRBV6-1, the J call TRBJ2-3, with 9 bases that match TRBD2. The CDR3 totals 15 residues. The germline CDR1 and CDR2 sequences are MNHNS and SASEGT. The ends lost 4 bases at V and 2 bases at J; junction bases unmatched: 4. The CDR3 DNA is TGTGCCAGCAGTGCTCTAGCGGGGTCCACAGATACGCAGTATTTT. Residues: CASSALAGSTDTQYF.

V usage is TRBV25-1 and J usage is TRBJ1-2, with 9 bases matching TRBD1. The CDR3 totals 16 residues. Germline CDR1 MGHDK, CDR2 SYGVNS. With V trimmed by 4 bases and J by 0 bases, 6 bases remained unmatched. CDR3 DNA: TGTGCCAGCAGTGGGGACAGGGCACCTACTAACTATGGCTACACCTTC. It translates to CASSGDRAPTNYGYTF.

The CDR3 sequence is CASSLAGFSDEQFF. The CDR3 region has the DNA TGCGCCAGCAGCTTGGCCGGCTTTAGCGATGAGCAGTTCTTC. The genes are TRBV5-1 and TRBJ2-1; possible D gene TRBD2, 5 bases. Germline CDR1 reads SGHRS; CDR2 reads YFSETQ. There are 14 residues in the CDR3. Trimming took 0 bases from V and 8 from J, leaving 12 bases between them.

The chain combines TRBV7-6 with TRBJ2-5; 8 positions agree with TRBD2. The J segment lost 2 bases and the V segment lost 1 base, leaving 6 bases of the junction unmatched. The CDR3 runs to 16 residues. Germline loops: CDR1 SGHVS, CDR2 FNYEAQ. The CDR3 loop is CASSLVRTSGQETQYF. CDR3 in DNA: TGTGCCAGCAGCTTAGTTCGAACTAGCGGACAAGAGACCCAGTACTTC.

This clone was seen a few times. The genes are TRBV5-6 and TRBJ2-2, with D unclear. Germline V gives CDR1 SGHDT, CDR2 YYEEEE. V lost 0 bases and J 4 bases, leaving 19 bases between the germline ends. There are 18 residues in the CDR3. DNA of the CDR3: TGTGCCAGCAGCTTGGGTATTGAGACCGAGCGTGTCACCGGGGAGCTGTTTTTT. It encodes CASSLGIETERVTGELFF.

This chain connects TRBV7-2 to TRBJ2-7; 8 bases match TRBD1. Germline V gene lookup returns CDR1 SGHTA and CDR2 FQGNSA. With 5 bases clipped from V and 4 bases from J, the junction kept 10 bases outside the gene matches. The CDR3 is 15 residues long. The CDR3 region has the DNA TGTGCCAGCAGCCAGGGGGCAGGGGGCAATTACGAGCAGTACGTC. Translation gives CASSQGAGGNYEQYV.

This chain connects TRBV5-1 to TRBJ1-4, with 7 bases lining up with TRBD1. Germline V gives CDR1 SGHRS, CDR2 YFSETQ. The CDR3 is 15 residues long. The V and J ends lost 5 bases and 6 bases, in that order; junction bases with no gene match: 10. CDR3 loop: CASRLGAGGDEKLFF. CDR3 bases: TGCGCCAGCAGGTTAGGGGCAGGGGGAGATGAAAAACTGTTTTTT.

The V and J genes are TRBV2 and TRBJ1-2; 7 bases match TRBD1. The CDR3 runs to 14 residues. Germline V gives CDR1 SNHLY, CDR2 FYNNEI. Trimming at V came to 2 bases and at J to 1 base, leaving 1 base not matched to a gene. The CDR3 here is CASSETGVNYGYTF. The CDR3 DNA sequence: TGTGCCAGCAGTGAAACAGGGGTTAACTATGGCTACACCTTC.

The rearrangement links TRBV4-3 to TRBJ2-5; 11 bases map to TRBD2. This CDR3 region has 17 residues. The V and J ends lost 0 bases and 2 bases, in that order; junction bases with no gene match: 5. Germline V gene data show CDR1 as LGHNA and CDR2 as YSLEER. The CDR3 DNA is TGCGCCAGCAGCCAAGAGCTCCTAGCGGGGGGACAAGAGACCCAGTACTTC. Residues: CASSQELLAGGQETQYF.

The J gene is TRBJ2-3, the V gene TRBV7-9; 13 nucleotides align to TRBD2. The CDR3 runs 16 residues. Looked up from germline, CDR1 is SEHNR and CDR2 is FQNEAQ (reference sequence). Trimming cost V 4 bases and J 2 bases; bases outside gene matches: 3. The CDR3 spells CASSYGTSGNTDTQYF. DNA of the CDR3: TGTGCCAGCAGCTACGGGACTAGCGGGAACACAGATACGCAGTATTTT.

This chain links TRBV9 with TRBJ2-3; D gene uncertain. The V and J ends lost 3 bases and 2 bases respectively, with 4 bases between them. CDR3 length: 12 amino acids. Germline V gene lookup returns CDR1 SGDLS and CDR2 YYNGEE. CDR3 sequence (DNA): TGTGCCAGCAGCGAGCACACAGATACGCAGTATTTT. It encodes CASSEHTDTQYF.

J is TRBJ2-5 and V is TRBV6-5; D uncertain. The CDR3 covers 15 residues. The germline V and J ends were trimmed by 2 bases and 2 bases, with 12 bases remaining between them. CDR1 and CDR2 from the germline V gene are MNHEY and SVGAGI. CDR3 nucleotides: TGTGCCAGCAGTTACCGAGGTGGCGGTCAAGAGACCCAGTACTTC. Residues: CASSYRGGGQETQYF.